The source of this T cell receptor beta chain is a study of blood T cell repertoires in COVID-19. As for the study in general: From the United States, Italy and Spain came samples of acute and convalescent COVID-19. T cells, B-cell-depleted T cells, or PBMCs supplied cDNA or gDNA.

CDR3 length equals 15 residues. Trimming removed 0 bases from V and 1 base from J, with 9 bases in between. Per germline, CDR1 WSHSY and CDR2 SAAADI. In the original workflow: Amplifying reference gene primers gave estimates of nucleated cell counts. Profiling relied on immunoSEQ multiplex PCR, and the TCRdb table lists in-frame clones only, not all of them. Clone size and V and J calls were adopted from that table, with D and trimming inferred from the DNA. Of a few hundred thousand clones listed, around 83% are singletons. The V gene is TRBV10-2, the J gene TRBJ1-1; D gene uncertain. The sequenced material came from peripheral blood. This sequence was found in a middle-aged woman who had recovered from COVID-19. CDR3 residues: CASSESRSPNTEAFF. The CDR3 DNA is TGCGCCAGCAGTGAGTCGCGAAGCCCGAACACTGAAGCTTTCTTT.